This is a list of T cell receptor beta chains from one sample in a study of blood T cell repertoires in COVID-19. The repertoire was sequenced with immunoSEQ multiplex PCR; TCRdb's copy has only in-frame clones and lacks some. The sample lists more than 25,000 clones, around 90% occurring once. What was sequenced was peripheral blood. Every receptor here comes from a woman aged 40 to 55 with active or convalescent COVID-19. The CDR3 runs from the conserved cysteine through the conserved F or W. A D gene is named only where the DNA matches it firmly. Clone size is not always given. Where it is, it says once, few, many or a class for expanded clones.

TGTGCCAGCAGCCGTACACAGGCACCCGCTGAAGCTTTCTTT,CASSRTQAPAEAFF,NA,TRBV3-1/TRBV3-2,TRBJ1-1,NA
TGTGCCAGCAGTCCACGCCGACAGGGCTCGGACACTGAAGCTTTCTTT,CASSPRRQGSDTEAFF,TRBD1,TRBV2,TRBJ1-1,NA
TGTGCCAGCAGCTTGTGGGTCAGCGGAGGGCCCCAGCATTTT,CASSLWVSGGPQHF,NA,TRBV5-6,TRBJ1-5,NA
TGTGCCAGCAGCTTGGGACAGAGCTCAACCTACGAGCAGTACTTC,CASSLGQSSTYEQYF,TRBD1,TRBV11-1,TRBJ2-7,NA
TGTGCCAGCAGCGTAGCAGGGTCGACTAATGAAAAACTGTTTTTT,CASSVAGSTNEKLFF,NA,TRBV9,TRBJ1-4,NA
TGTGCCACCAGCGGTGGGGAGGGTGAAAAACTGTTTTTT,CATSGGEGEKLFF,NA,TRBV15,TRBJ1-4,NA
TGCGCCAGCAGCCTTGGGACTAGCGGAGTCACAGATACGCAGTATTTT,CASSLGTSGVTDTQYF,TRBD2,TRBV4-3,TRBJ2-3,NA
TGTGCCAGCAGTTACTCGGGGGGGCCGAGAGAGCAGTTCTTC,CASSYSGGPREQFF,NA,TRBV6-2/TRBV6-3,TRBJ2-1,NA
TGCGCCAGCGCCGAGACGGGGGGCGCCGATGGCTACACCTTC,CASAETGGADGYTF,NA,TRBV5-1,TRBJ1-2,NA
TGTGCCAGCAGCTTGGATAGCGGGGGGTACGAGCAGTACTTC,CASSLDSGGYEQYF,TRBD2,TRBV7-2,TRBJ2-7,NA
TGTGCCAGCAGCGTAGCGTCTAGCGGGGGGAATACCGGGGAGCTGTTTTTT,CASSVASSGGNTGELFF,TRBD2,TRBV9,TRBJ2-2,NA
TGTGCCAGCAGTTTTCGGGGACATCGGGCCCCAGATACGCAGTATTTT,CASSFRGHRAPDTQYF,NA,TRBV28,TRBJ2-3,NA
TGCGCCAGCAGTAATGACTATTACAATGAGCAGTTCTTC,CASSNDYYNEQFF,NA,TRBV5-1,TRBJ2-1,NA
TGCGCCAGCAGCTTGACTAGCGGGAGTTACGAGCAGTACTTC,CASSLTSGSYEQYF,TRBD2,TRBV5-1,TRBJ2-7,NA
TGTGCCAGCAGGACAGGGGCCGATACGCAGTATTTT,CASRTGADTQYF,TRBD1,TRBV27,TRBJ2-3,few
TGTGCCAGCAGCTCCTCGGGCCGGGATAGCGGTTACTTC,CASSSSGRDSGYF,NA,TRBV11-2,TRBJ2-7,few
TGTGCCAGCAGGCGGACAGGGAGCACTGAAGCTTTCTTT,CASRRTGSTEAFF,TRBD1,TRBV5-6,TRBJ1-1,once
TGTGCCAGCAGTTTTGGCGATCTTCAGGGGATATCTGGAAACACCATATATTTT,CASSFGDLQGISGNTIYF,NA,TRBV28,TRBJ1-3,NA
TGTGCCAGCAGCTCAGAGGCGGACAGGGGGTATGGCTACACCTTC,CASSSEADRGYGYTF,TRBD1,TRBV7-9,TRBJ1-2,few
TGTGCCAGCAGCTTAGGCGGCACGGCAGGGGGCTGGGGGGGTCAGCCCCAGCATTTT,CASSLGGTAGGWGGQPQHF,TRBD1,TRBV5-6,TRBJ1-5,NA
TGCGCCAGCAGCCCCGGTTCGAACAGGGGGCCCGTTGAGCAGTTCTTC,CASSPGSNRGPVEQFF,TRBD1,TRBV5-1,TRBJ2-1,NA
TGTGCCAGTGCTTGGGGGGGGACAGGGGCCGTCCAGCCCCAGCATTTT,CASAWGGTGAVQPQHF,TRBD1,TRBV19,TRBJ1-5,NA
TGTGCCAGTAGTATAGTTGAGGCCTACAATGAGCAGTTCTTC,CASSIVEAYNEQFF,NA,TRBV19,TRBJ2-1,NA
TGTGCCAGCAGCTCTCAAGAGACCCAGTACTTC,CASSSQETQYF,NA,TRBV5-4,TRBJ2-5,NA
TGTGCCAGCACAGGCGCTCAAAAATATAATTCACCCCTCCACTTT,CASTGAQKYNSPLHF,NA,TRBV28,TRBJ1-6,NA
TGTGCCAGCAGCTTAGTGGCTAGCGGGGAAGTTGAGCAGTTCTTC,CASSLVASGEVEQFF,TRBD2,TRBV7-6,TRBJ2-1,NA